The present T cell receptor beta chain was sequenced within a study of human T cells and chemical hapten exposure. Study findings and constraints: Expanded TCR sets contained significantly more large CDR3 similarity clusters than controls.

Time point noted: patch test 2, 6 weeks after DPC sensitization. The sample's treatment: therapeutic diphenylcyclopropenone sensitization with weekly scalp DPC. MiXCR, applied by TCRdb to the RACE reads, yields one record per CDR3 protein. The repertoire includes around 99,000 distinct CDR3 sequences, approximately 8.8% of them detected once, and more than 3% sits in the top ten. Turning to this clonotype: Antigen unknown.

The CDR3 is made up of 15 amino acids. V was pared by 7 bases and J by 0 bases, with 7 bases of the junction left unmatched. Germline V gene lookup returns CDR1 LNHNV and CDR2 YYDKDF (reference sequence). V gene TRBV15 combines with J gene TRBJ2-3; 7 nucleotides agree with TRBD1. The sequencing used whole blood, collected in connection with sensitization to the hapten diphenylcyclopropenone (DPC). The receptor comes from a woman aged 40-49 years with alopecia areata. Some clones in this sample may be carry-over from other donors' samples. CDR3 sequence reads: CATKGTVLSTDTQYF. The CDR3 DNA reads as TGTGCCACCAAAGGGACAGTGCTAAGCACAGATACGCAGTATTTT.